The 27 T cell receptor beta chains listed next were all sequenced from one sample in a study of blood T cell repertoires in COVID-19. Data came from immunoSEQ multiplex PCR; TCRdb stores just in-frame clones and leaves some out. The sample lists 55,000 to 65,000 clones, 91% occurring once. Sequenced: peripheral blood. These receptors originate from a man between 60 and 70 years old with acute or convalescent COVID-19.

This clone was seen only once. The gene calls are TRBV3-1 (or the pseudogene TRBV3-2) and TRBJ2-1; D unclear. Germline CDR1 is LGHDT and CDR2 is YNNKEL (reference sequence). V was cut by 6 bases and J by 3 bases, with 12 bases left in between. This CDR3 is 14 amino acids long. CDR3 sequence: CASSPPRDYNEQFF. CDR3 DNA: TGTGCCAGCAGTCCGCCCCGCGACTACAATGAGCAGTTCTTC.

The chain joins TRBV28 to TRBJ2-3, with D possibly being TRBD2 (5 bases). The CDR3 has 14 residues. Germline CDR1 and CDR2: MDHEN and SYDVKM. Deletions cut 5 bases from V and 6 bases from J, with 15 bases between. DNA of the CDR3: TGTGCCAGCAGTGCACTAGGTAGAGGGGATACGCAGTATTTT. Residues: CASSALGRGDTQYF. The complete variable domain, with remaining parts taken from reference TRBV28 and TRBJ2-3, reads DVKVTQSSRYLVKRTGEKVFLECVQDMDHENMFWYRQDPGLGLRLIYFSYDVKMKEKGDIPEGYSVSREKKERFSLILESASTNQTSMYLCASSALGRGDTQYFGPGTRLTVL.

The genes are TRBV7-2 and TRBJ1-1, with 8 bases matching TRBD1. Losses at the gene ends were 1 base for V and 8 bases for J; bases not matched to a gene: 9. CDR1 is SGHTA and CDR2 is FQGNSA in the germline V gene. This CDR3 comprises 15 residues. The CDR3 DNA reads as TGTGCCAGCAGCTTAGGGGTGGGACAGGTCGCCGAAGCTTTCTTT. Amino acid sequence: CASSLGVGQVAEAFF.

J is TRBJ1-1 and V is TRBV4-3; 8 bases align to TRBD1. The CDR3 loop spans 17 amino acids. Germline V CDR1 and CDR2: LGHNA, YSLEER. V trimming: 0 bases; J trimming: 5 bases; junction bases outside the gene matches: 11. The DNA of the CDR3 is TGCGCCAGCAGCCAAGATCCCCCCCAGGGGGCTAGGACTGAAGCTTTCTTT. This encodes CASSQDPPQGARTEAFF.

The rearrangement uses TRBV18 and TRBJ2-5; a possible D gene is TRBD2 (5 bases). Germline V CDR1 and CDR2: KGHSH, LQKENI. The ends were cut back, 6 bases at V and 7 bases at J, with 15 bases in the middle. CDR3 size: 13 residues. The CDR3 sequence: CASSPPRAGTQYF. CDR3 nucleotides: TGTGCCAGCTCGCCCCCTCGGGCGGGGACCCAGTACTTC.

This chain joins TRBV25-1 and TRBJ1-1; a possible D gene is TRBD1 (5 bases). Germline assignment: CDR1 MGHDK and CDR2 SYGVNS. The germline V and J ends were trimmed by 4 bases and 8 bases, with 8 bases remaining between them. The CDR3 length is 11 residues. The CDR3 loop reads CASSGYREAFF. The CDR3 DNA is TGTGCCAGCAGTGGATACAGGGAAGCTTTCTTT. Variable domain in full (rest from reference TRBV25-1 and TRBJ1-1): EADIYQTPRYLVIGTGKKITLECSQTMGHDKMYWYQQDPGMELHLIHYSYGVNSTEKGDLSSESTVSRIRTEHFPLTLESARPSHTSQYLCASSGYREAFFGQGTRLTVV.

This chain joins TRBV12-5 and TRBJ2-2, with 7 positions matching TRBD1. The CDR3 loop spans 13 amino acids. The junction had 3 bases not matched to a gene; V was cut back by 6 bases and J by 5 bases. CDR1 and CDR2 from the germline V gene are LGHNT and FRNRAP. The chain's CDR3 is CASGKTGTGELFF. The CDR3 DNA follows: TGTGCTAGTGGCAAGACAGGGACCGGGGAGCTGTTTTTT.

This clone was counted once. V gene TRBV6-1 combines with J gene TRBJ1-1; D gene unclear. The length of the CDR3 is 13 residues. Germline V gives CDR1 MNHNS, CDR2 SASEGT. The V end lost 3 bases, the J end lost 10 bases, and 15 bases lay between the germline ends. The CDR3 DNA follows: TGTGCCAGCAGTGATTGGGAGGGATCCCGAGCTTTCTTT. The encoded protein is CASSDWEGSRAFF.

This clone was recorded only once. This chain links TRBV18 with TRBJ2-1; maybe TRBD2 (5 bases). The ends were cut back, 3 bases at V and 10 bases at J, with 13 bases in the middle. The CDR3 runs 13 residues. Germline CDR1 is KGHSH and CDR2 is LQKENI. This CDR3 is CASSPGSGEEQFF. The CDR3 nucleotides are TGTGCCAGCTCACCTGGAAGCGGTGAAGAGCAGTTCTTC. The complete variable domain, with remaining parts taken from reference TRBV18 and TRBJ2-1, reads NAGVMQNPRHLVRRRGQEARLRCSPMKGHSHVYWYRQLPEEGLKFMVYLQKENIIDESGMPKERFSAEFPKEGPSILRIQQVVRGDSAAYFCASSPGSGEEQFFGPGTRLTVL.

J is TRBJ2-2 and V is TRBV11-3; 7 nucleotides align to TRBD1. V lost 4 bases and J lost 5; bases outside the gene matches: 7. CDR3 length: 15 residues. CDR1 is SGHNT and CDR2 is YENEEA in the germline V gene. For the CDR3, the DNA is TGTGCCAGCAGCTCGACGACAGGGCTAACCGGGGAGCTGTTTTTT. Residues: CASSSTTGLTGELFF.

The rearrangement uses TRBV19 and TRBJ1-2, with 7 bases fitting TRBD1. Unmatched junction bases numbered 7, after V lost 3 bases and J lost 3 bases. The germline V gene has CDR1 LNHDA and CDR2 SQIVND (reference sequence). The CDR3 consists of 15 residues. The CDR3 reads CASSIDDREDYGYTF. The CDR3 DNA reads TGTGCCAGTAGTATTGACGACAGGGAGGACTATGGCTACACCTTC.

The chain has TRBV19 and TRBJ1-2; D gene unclear. V lost 3 bases, J lost 0 bases, and 8 bases lay in between. The CDR3 loop spans 14 amino acids. Germline lookup yields CDR1 LNHDA and CDR2 SQIVND (reference sequence). CDR3 protein: CASSIEISNYGYTF. The DNA for the CDR3 is TGTGCCAGTAGTATCGAGATTTCTAACTATGGCTACACCTTC.

The chain links TRBV5-8 to TRBJ1-4; TRBD1 matches at 9 bases. From germline, CDR1 is SGHTS and CDR2 YDEGEE. The ends lost 2 bases at V and 0 bases at J; junction bases unmatched: 8. This CDR3 comprises 18 residues. The CDR3 is CASSFHRDRAATNEKLFF. For the CDR3, the DNA is TGTGCCAGCAGCTTTCACCGGGACAGGGCTGCAACTAATGAAAAACTGTTTTTT.

CDR3 protein: CASSSGTGLNTIYF. CDR3 sequence (DNA): TGTGCCAGCAGTTCAGGGACAGGGCTAAACACCATATATTTT. The rearrangement joins TRBV7-8 to TRBJ1-3; 9 nucleotides match TRBD1. Unmatched junction bases numbered 6, after V lost 6 bases and J lost 6 bases. The germline CDR1 and CDR2 sequences are SGHVS and FQNEAQ. The CDR3 loop spans 14 amino acids.

This clone showed up just once. CDR3 region: CASSLGREAGELFF. The CDR3 nucleotides are TGTGCCAGCAGCTTAGGGAGGGAGGCCGGGGAGCTGTTTTTT. The chain couples TRBV7-3 to TRBJ2-2; 7 bases agree with TRBD2. Germline trimming cut 2 bases from V and 6 bases from J; bases unmatched to any gene: 3. CDR1 is SGHTA and CDR2 is FQGTGA in the germline V gene. This CDR3 is built from 14 residues.

J is TRBJ2-1 and V is TRBV11-2; 8 bases align to TRBD2. CDR1 and CDR2 (germline): SGHAT, FQNNGV. V shed 5 bases, J shed 7 bases, and the junction held 10 bases outside the gene matches. The CDR3 length is 15 residues. CDR3 sequence: CASSPAGGGLNEQFF. CDR3 sequence (DNA): TGTGCCAGCAGCCCAGCCGGGGGGGGGTTGAATGAGCAGTTCTTC.

The chain couples TRBV5-1 to TRBJ1-1, with 8 bases lining up with TRBD1. This CDR3 is built from 15 residues. CDR1 is SGHRS and CDR2 is YFSETQ in the germline V gene. J gave up 4 bases and V 1 base, and 6 bases lay outside the gene matches. CDR3 region: CASSLPGGPVTEAFF. CDR3 sequence (DNA): TGCGCCAGCAGCTTGCCAGGGGGCCCGGTCACTGAAGCTTTCTTT.

The gene calls are TRBV6-5 and TRBJ2-7; possibly TRBD2 for D (7 bases). Deletions cut 5 bases from V and 7 bases from J, with 15 bases between. CDR3 length: 13 residues. Germline V lookup: CDR1 MNHEY, CDR2 SVGAGI. DNA for the CDR3: TGTGCCAGCAGTACGGCGGGGGCGCGGGAGCAGTACTTC. Protein sequence: CASSTAGAREQYF.

J is TRBJ1-5 and V is TRBV7-8; D gene uncertain. This CDR3 is 16 amino acids long. Trimming stripped 1 base from V and 0 bases from J, with 10 bases between. Germline CDR1 reads SGHVS; CDR2 reads FQNEAQ. As DNA, the CDR3 is TGTGCCAGCAGCTTAGTTGGAGGGTATAGCAATCAGCCCCAGCATTTT. Its translation: CASSLVGGYSNQPQHF.

CDR3 sequence (DNA): TGTGCCAGCAGCCAAGATATTGTGCTAGCGGGAGACCCCGGGGCCCAGTACTTC. It encodes CASSQDIVLAGDPGAQYF. The genes are TRBV3-1 (or the pseudogene TRBV3-2) and TRBJ2-5, with 10 bases identical to TRBD2. The J segment lost 9 bases and the V segment lost 0 bases, leaving 16 bases of the junction unmatched. CDR1 and CDR2 (germline): LGHDT, YNNKEL (reference sequence). The CDR3 is made up of 18 amino acids.

This clone has more than one count but fewer than ten. The V gene is TRBV3-1 (or the pseudogene TRBV3-2), the J gene TRBJ1-4; tentative D call: TRBD1 (6 bases). The CDR3 covers 14 residues. Trimming took 5 bases from V and 3 from J, leaving 10 bases between them. Germline V lookup: CDR1 LGHDT, CDR2 YNNKEL (reference sequence). CDR3 nucleotides: TGTGCCAGCAGCTCAGAGGGGGCTAATGAAAAACTGTTTTTT. Its translation is CASSSEGANEKLFF.

The chain recombines TRBV7-5 with TRBJ1-1; the D call of TRBD1 is as the table states it, not checked on the DNA. TRBV7-5 represents a pseudogene. This CDR3 has 16 residues. This chain's CDR3 is CARSFETGGPQTEAFF. CDR3 DNA sequence: TGTGCCAGAAGCTTTGAGACAGGGGGCCCTCAAACTGAAGCTTTCTTT.

The genes are TRBV30 and TRBJ1-4; no definite D call. CDR3 length: 15 residues. In germline, CDR1 is GTSNPN, CDR2 SVGIG (reference sequence). V was clipped by 0 bases and J by 0 bases, with 8 bases between them. Here the CDR3 DNA reads TGTGCCTGGAGTGTATCAGGCGCAACTAATGAAAAACTGTTTTTT. Protein: CAWSVSGATNEKLFF.

This CDR3 is CASAQSGQLRETQYF. The CDR3 DNA sequence: TGTGCCAGCGCACAATCGGGACAGCTGAGAGAGACCCAGTACTTC. The chain is built from TRBV11-2 and TRBJ2-5; 7 nucleotides line up with TRBD1. The ends lost 8 bases at V and 4 bases at J; junction bases unmatched: 13. CDR3 size: 15 residues. CDR1 is SGHAT and CDR2 is FQNNGV in the germline V gene.

This clone was recorded only once. This chain uses TRBV10-3 with TRBJ1-2; D not resolved. With 7 bases removed from V and 1 base from J, the gap between germline ends came to 4 bases. CDR1 and CDR2 (germline): ENHRY, SYGVKD. The CDR3 totals 11 residues. Here the CDR3 reads CAITDNYGYTF. The CDR3 region has the DNA TGTGCCATCACAGATAACTATGGCTACACCTTC.

V usage is TRBV9 and J usage is TRBJ2-3, with D perhaps TRBD2 (7 bases). Germline CDR1 and CDR2: SGDLS and YYNGEE. The V end was cut by 4 bases, the J end by 0 bases, with 15 bases between. CDR3 size: 16 residues. The CDR3 DNA is TGTGCCAGCAGCCCGAGGGGGGGCGGGAGCACAGATACGCAGTATTTT. Translation: CASSPRGGGSTDTQYF.

The gene calls are TRBV21-1 and TRBJ2-4; TRBD2, the D gene given by the table, was not confirmed from the DNA. TRBV21-1 is noted as a pseudogene. The CDR3 totals 16 residues. The CDR3 bases are TGTGCCAGCAGCAAAGGGCCCGGGGAGGCCAAAAACATTCAGTACTTC. It is translated as CASSKGPGEAKNIQYF.